This T cell receptor (beta chain) was sequenced for a study of post-analysis software for immune sequencing data. Study-wide context: Both relapsing-remitting and secondary progressive multiple sclerosis featured among the disease courses, as did progressive-relapsing multiple sclerosis. Points from the study as a whole: The F measure placed samples prepared in the same batch into strongly shared clusters. Controls had significantly higher normalized Chao1 diversity than multiple sclerosis patients.

The authors incorporated unique molecular identifiers into the TCR beta cDNA libraries. Each CDR3 protein gets one entry after TCRdb re-called the PCR reads with MiXCR. The data hold roughly 700,000 distinct CDR3 sequences, with around 27% observed a single time. About this clonotype itself: Its antigen is not known.

Input material: blood. The TCR sequence derives from a girl between 5 and 17 years old with multiple sclerosis.

Here the CDR3 DNA reads TGTGCCAGCGGGAGACTAGCTAATGAGCAGTTCTTC. Translated: CASGRLANEQFF. This chain joins TRBV9 and TRBJ2-1; 7 bases are a match to TRBD2. CDR1 is SGDLS, CDR2 YYNGEE, per germline. V trimming: 7 bases; J trimming: 7 bases; junction bases outside the gene matches: 5. The CDR3 covers 12 residues.